Only a few counts were recorded for the clone carrying this TCR beta chain. TCRbeta library preparation incorporated unique molecular identifiers. From the PCR reads, TCRdb called clonotypes with MiXCR, one entry per CDR3 protein. This table holds 450,000 to 700,000 distinct CDR3 sequences, around 27% found once. Germline trimming cut 1 base from V and 4 bases from J; bases unmatched to any gene: 3. There are 14 residues in the CDR3. Germline assignment: CDR1 DFQATT and CDR2 SNEGSKA (reference sequence). The sample originates from a study of T-cell reconstitution after alpha-beta-depleted transplantation in children.

This TCR was recovered from a boy under two years old with Wiskott-Aldrich syndrome, due to receive a stem cell transplant. The sequencing used PBMCs, collected before TCRalphabeta/CD19-depleted stem cell transplant. The chain is built from TRBV20-1 and TRBJ2-5; the match to TRBD1 covers 10 bases. DNA for the CDR3: TGCAGTGCTAGAGGGGACAGGGGAAGAGAGACCCAGTACTTC. Residues: CSARGDRGRETQYF.